This entry features one TCR beta chain sequence. The data were obtained in a study of technical replicates of blood from a handful of donors. Germline assignment: CDR1 MNHGY and CDR2 SVAAGI. V was cut by 0 bases and J by 3 bases, with 12 bases left in between. The CDR3 runs to 16 residues. Clones were sequenced by immunoSEQ multiplex PCR, and TCRdb holds only the in-frame ones, with some missing. The table includes tens of thousands of clones, 91% detected once. The chain carries TRBV6-9 and TRBJ1-5; D unresolved. The receptor's source is a human donor in good health. Some clones in this sample may be carry-over from other donors' samples. Sequences were obtained from PBMCs. The DNA of the CDR3 is TGTGCCAGCAGTTATTCGGTCGGTAGAGTCAATCAGCCCCAGCATTTT. Amino acid sequence: CASSYSVGRVNQPQHF.